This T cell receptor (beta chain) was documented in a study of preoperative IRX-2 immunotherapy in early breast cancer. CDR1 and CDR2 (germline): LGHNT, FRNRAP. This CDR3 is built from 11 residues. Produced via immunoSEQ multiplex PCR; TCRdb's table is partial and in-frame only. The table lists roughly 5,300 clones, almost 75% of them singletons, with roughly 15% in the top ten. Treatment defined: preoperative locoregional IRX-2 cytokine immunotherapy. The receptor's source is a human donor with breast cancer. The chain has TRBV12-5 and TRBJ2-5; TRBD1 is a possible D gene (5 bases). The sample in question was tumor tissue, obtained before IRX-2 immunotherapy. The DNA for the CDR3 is TGTGCCACCCAGGGTGGGGAGACCCAGTACTTC. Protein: CATQGGETQYF.